A selection of T cell receptor beta chains follows, all from one sample in a study of OX40 agonist ivuxolimab in advanced cancers. Repertoires were generated with immunoSEQ multiplex PCR, while TCRdb's copy carries only in-frame clones and drops some. The sample has 100,000 to 150,000 clones, less than 95% seen once; the top ten hold more than 0.7%. Sequencing used CD4+ or CD8+ T cells sorted from blood, obtained in a trial of the OX40 agonist ivuxolimab. The origin of the receptors is an adult with an advanced solid tumor such as melanoma, head and neck, liver or kidney cancer. The CDR3 runs from the conserved cysteine through the conserved F or W. The D gene is left open where the match is weak. The size of a clone is reported for some rows only, either as once, few or many, or as a class for expanded clones.

abundance,v_gene,j_gene,d_gene,CDR3aa,CDR3nt
NA,TRBV5-1,TRBJ1-1,NA,CASSFGSLNTEAFF,TGCGCCAGCAGCTTCGGCAGTTTGAACACTGAAGCTTTCTTT
NA,TRBV5-4,TRBJ1-5,NA,CASSLWTGNQPQHF,TGTGCCAGCAGCTTGTGGACGGGCAATCAGCCCCAGCATTTT
once,TRBV18,TRBJ2-7,TRBD1,CASSSPGTGVYEQYF,TGTGCCAGCTCATCGCCCGGGACAGGGGTCTACGAGCAGTACTTC
NA,TRBV6-1,TRBJ1-4,TRBD1,CASSGDRAFNEKLFF,TGTGCCAGCAGCGGAGACAGGGCTTTTAATGAAAAACTGTTTTTT
NA,TRBV19,TRBJ2-6,NA,CASSISSGANVLTF,TGTGCCAGTAGTATAAGCTCTGGGGCCAACGTCCTGACTTTC
NA,TRBV2,TRBJ1-1,NA,CASSEREGGTEAFF,TGTGCCAGCAGTGAACGGGAGGGGGGCACTGAAGCTTTCTTT
once,TRBV11-2,TRBJ2-7,NA,CASSLEPNDHYEQYF,TGTGCCAGCAGCTTGGAGCCGAACGACCACTACGAGCAGTACTTC
NA,TRBV10-3,TRBJ2-1,NA,CAIRQAGNEQFF,TGTGCCATCAGACAGGCGGGCAATGAGCAGTTCTTC
NA,TRBV6-5,TRBJ2-5,TRBD2,CASSRRGDGETQYF,TGTGCCAGCAGTCGGCGGGGGGATGGAGAGACCCAGTACTTC
NA,TRBV9,TRBJ1-2,TRBD1,CASSVGQGAQYGYTF,TGTGCCAGCAGCGTCGGACAGGGGGCGCAATATGGCTACACCTTC
NA,TRBV30,TRBJ2-1,NA,CAWGGVPGNEQFF,TGTGCCTGGGGTGGAGTCCCCGGGAATGAGCAGTTCTTC
NA,TRBV7-9,TRBJ2-7,TRBD1,CASSPRQGSYEQYF,TGTGCCAGCAGCCCCCGACAGGGATCGTACGAGCAGTACTTC
NA,TRBV4-3,TRBJ2-7,NA,CASSRSGPYEQYF,TGCGCCAGCAGCCGGTCCGGTCCGTACGAGCAGTACTTC
once,TRBV5-1,TRBJ2-1,TRBD1,CASSLVRDRGSYNEQFF,TGCGCCAGCAGCTTGGTTCGGGACAGGGGGAGTTACAATGAGCAGTTCTTC
NA,TRBV27,TRBJ1-1,NA,CASSLSYPNTEAFF,TGTGCCAGCAGTTTATCGTACCCGAACACTGAAGCTTTCTTT
NA,TRBV5-1,TRBJ1-1,NA,CASSLDGLNTEAFF,TGCGCCAGCAGCTTAGACGGTCTGAACACTGAAGCTTTCTTT
NA,TRBV10-3,TRBJ1-1,TRBD1,CAISRTGRDTEAFF,TGTGCCATCAGTAGGACAGGGAGAGACACTGAAGCTTTCTTT
NA,TRBV19,TRBJ2-1,TRBD1,CASNKWGDRRDNEQFF,TGTGCCAGTAACAAATGGGGGGACAGGAGGGACAATGAGCAGTTCTTC
NA,TRBV30,TRBJ1-4,TRBD1,CAWRVTGVEKLFF,TGTGCCTGGAGGGTCACAGGGGTTGAAAAACTGTTTTTT
NA,TRBV5-4,TRBJ2-3,NA,CASSLTGDGTDTQYF,TGTGCCAGCAGCTTGACGGGAGACGGGACAGATACGCAGTATTTT
NA,TRBV27,TRBJ1-1,TRBD1,CASSPWTGGNTEAFF,TGTGCCAGCAGTCCCTGGACAGGGGGGAACACTGAAGCTTTCTTT
NA,TRBV7-2,TRBJ1-5,NA,CASSLDWDQPQHF,TGTGCCAGCAGCTTGGACTGGGATCAGCCCCAGCATTTT
NA,TRBV18,TRBJ2-2,TRBD1,CASSRPGGPNTGELFF,TGTGCCAGCTCACGACCAGGGGGCCCGAACACCGGGGAGCTGTTTTTT
NA,TRBV4-2,TRBJ1-1,NA,CASSQGGGNHNTEAFF,TGTGCCAGCAGCCAAGGGGGGGGCAACCACAACACTGAAGCTTTCTTT
NA,TRBV7-2,TRBJ1-2,NA,CASSMDNNYGYTF,TGTGCCAGCAGCATGGACAATAACTATGGCTACACCTTC
once,TRBV19,TRBJ1-1,TRBD1,CASSTLQGQTEAFF,TGTGCCAGTAGTACCCTACAGGGGCAAACTGAAGCTTTCTTT